These 10 T cell receptor beta chains originate from one sample sequenced in a study of patients and donors after allogeneic stem cell transplantation. Each CDR3 protein gets one entry after TCRdb re-called the RT-PCR reads with MiXCR. The sample yields 200,000 to 250,000 distinct CDR3 sequences, 12% to 15% seen once. The sample was blood, either unsorted or a sorted T cell fraction (not recorded which). These receptors all stem from a human donor who was either an allogeneic HSCT recipient or a stem cell or donor lymphocyte infusion donor (not recorded which). It is not recorded whose cells these are; they may come from a transplant donor.

This clonotype was counted a few times. The genes are TRBV7-3 and TRBJ1-1; D ambiguous. CDR3 length: 12 amino acids. Between the trimmed V and J ends, which lost 5 bases and 3 bases, there was a span of 7 bases. Germline V gene data show CDR1 as SGHTA and CDR2 as FQGTGA. DNA of the CDR3: TGTGCCAGCAGCCCCCGCGACACTGAAGCTTTCTTT. Protein: CASSPRDTEAFF.

At least ten counts were recorded for this clonotype. The chain employs TRBV30 and TRBJ2-1; no firm D call. Germline loops: CDR1 GTSNPN, CDR2 SVGIG (reference sequence). This CDR3 contains 15 residues. The V and J ends lost 0 bases and 2 bases respectively, with 11 bases between them. CDR3: CAWSVDPGPYNEQFF. As DNA, the CDR3 is TGTGCCTGGAGTGTTGATCCAGGACCCTACAATGAGCAGTTCTTC.

This clonotype was picked up a small number of times. This CDR3 is CASSPGARSYEQYF. The CDR3 DNA reads as TGTGCCAGCAGCCCCGGGGCGCGATCCTACGAGCAGTACTTC. This rearrangement joins TRBV11-1 to TRBJ2-7; D may be TRBD1 or TRBD2 (5 bases each). The CDR3 loop spans 14 amino acids. The germline CDR1 and CDR2 sequences are SGHAT and FQDESV (reference sequence). Trimming removed 5 bases from V and 1 base from J, with 12 bases in between.

On this clonotype itself: This could be a read error, since a much larger clone is one nucleotide away. The J gene is TRBJ1-5, the V gene TRBV7-2, with 7 bases that match TRBD1. CDR1 and CDR2 (germline): SGHTA, FQGNSA. The CDR3 has 15 amino acids. Here the CDR3 reads CASGLRQGSNQPQHF. CDR3 DNA: TGTGCCAGCGGCTTAAGACAGGGAAGCAATCAGCCCCAGCATTTT.

By share, this clonotype ranks as medium-sized. One junction end disagrees with the germline gene, perhaps due to a read error. The rearrangement joins TRBV29-1 to TRBJ2-5, with D perhaps TRBD2 (6 bases). This CDR3 spans 14 amino acids. Germline V gene lookup returns CDR1 SQVTM and CDR2 ANQGSEA. The CDR3: CSVWGGGSQGTQYF. The CDR3 DNA sequence: TGCAGCGTCTGGGGTGGAGGGTCCCAAGGGACCCAGTACTTC.

A few counts support this clonotype. The chain uses TRBV9 and TRBJ1-3; D gene unclear. Germline CDR1 and CDR2: SGDLS and YYNGEE. The CDR3 contains 12 residues. V was clipped by 4 bases and J by 11 bases, with 13 bases between them. The CDR3 is CASSPRHSAIYF. In DNA, the CDR3 is TGTGCCAGCAGCCCGCGACATTCTGCCATATATTTT.

This clonotype was seen ten or more times. The V and J genes are TRBV24-1 and TRBJ2-1, with D maybe TRBD2 (7 bases). Germline CDR1 reads KGHDR; CDR2 reads SFDVKD. This CDR3 is 18 amino acids long. V gave up 5 bases and J gave up 3 bases, with 22 bases separating them. Here the CDR3 DNA reads TGTGCCACCAGTGTCGCGGGTGGGGGGGCCGGCAGCTACAATGAGCAGTTCTTC. It codes for CATSVAGGGAGSYNEQFF.

The chain joins TRBV29-1 to TRBJ1-3, with a weak D call TRBD1 (6 bases). V lost 3 bases to trimming and J lost 4 bases, with 13 bases between them. CDR1 and CDR2 from the germline V gene are SQVTM and ANQGSEA. CDR3 size: 14 residues. CDR3 loop: CSVDSSGTGNTIYF. CDR3 bases: TGCAGCGTTGACTCCTCGGGGACAGGAAACACCATATATTTT.

This clonotype was detected many times. The chain is built from TRBV12-3 or TRBV12-4 and TRBJ1-2; a weak D match, TRBD1 (6 bases). There are 14 residues in the CDR3. The ends were cut back, 3 bases at V and 6 bases at J, with 14 bases in the middle. The CDR3: CASSFLGGVNGYTF. The CDR3, as DNA: TGTGCCAGCAGTTTTTTAGGGGGTGTAAATGGCTACACCTTC.

The chain joins TRBV30 to TRBJ2-7; D remains ambiguous. The CDR3 consists of 11 residues. CDR1 and CDR2 (germline): GTSNPN, SVGIG (reference sequence). The V and J ends lost 5 bases and 2 bases respectively, with 7 bases between them. CDR3 in amino acids: CAWGIPYEQYF. The CDR3 DNA follows: TGTGCCTGGGGGATTCCCTACGAGCAGTACTTC.